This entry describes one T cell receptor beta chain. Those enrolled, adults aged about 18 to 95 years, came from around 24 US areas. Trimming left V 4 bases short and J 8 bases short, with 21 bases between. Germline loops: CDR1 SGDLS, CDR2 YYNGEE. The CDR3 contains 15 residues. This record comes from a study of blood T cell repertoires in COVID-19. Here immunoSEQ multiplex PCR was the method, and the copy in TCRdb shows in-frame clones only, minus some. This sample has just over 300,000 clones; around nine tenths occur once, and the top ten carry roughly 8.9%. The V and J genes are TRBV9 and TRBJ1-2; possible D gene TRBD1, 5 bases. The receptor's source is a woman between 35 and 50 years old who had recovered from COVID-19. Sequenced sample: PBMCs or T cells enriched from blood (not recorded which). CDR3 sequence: CASSPLDGGNYGYTF. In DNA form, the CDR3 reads TGTGCCAGCAGCCCTCTAGACGGGGGAAATTACGGCTACACCTTC. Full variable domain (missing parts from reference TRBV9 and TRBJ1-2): DSGVTQTPKHLITATGQRVTLRCSPRSGDLSVYWYQQSLDQGLQFLIQYYNGEERAKGNILERFSAQQFPDLHSELNLSSLELGDSALYFCASSPLDGGNYGYTFGSGTRLTVV.